One TCR beta chain is described in this entry. Trimming took 5 bases from V and 8 from J; bases not matched to a gene: 12. CDR3 length equals 17 residues. In germline, CDR1 is SGHAT, CDR2 FQNNGV. The sample is drawn from a study of early T cells in non-severe SARS-CoV-2 infection. Study background: Chains were not paired, and sequencing was done on bulk RNA from unsorted whole blood.

Molecules of cDNA were individually given unique molecular identifiers that were attached to them. Each CDR3 protein is one row after TCRdb ran MiXCR on the 5' RACE reads. The sample records tens of thousands of distinct CDR3 sequences, around 6% being singletons. The TCR sequence derives from an adult who was a healthcare worker with PCR-confirmed SARS-CoV-2 infection or an uninfected control (not recorded which). The rearrangement links TRBV11-2 to TRBJ2-1; 13 positions match TRBD2. Specimen: whole blood. The CDR3 region has the DNA TGTGCCAGCAGCCCCACCCGGACTAGCGGGAGTAGGCATGAGCAGTTCTTC. Translation gives CASSPTRTSGSRHEQFF.